This T cell receptor (beta chain) was sequenced during a study of PD-1 blockade in classical Hodgkin lymphoma. Each and every patient relapsed after autologous stem cell transplantation, and patients got differing brentuximab vedotin exposure. Profiled with immunoSEQ multiplex PCR; TCRdb holds only in-frame clones, not every one. The repertoire holds around 150,000 clones, 78% seen once, with 7% to 9.5% in the top ten. This CDR3 comprises 15 residues. The germline gives CDR1 MNHEY, CDR2 SVGAGI. The V gene lost 9 bases and the J gene lost 3 bases, with 17 bases spanning the gap. The receptor comes from a human donor with classical Hodgkin lymphoma. The sample consisted of peripheral blood mononuclear cells (PBMCs), taken before the second cycle of nivolumab. The J gene is TRBJ2-2, the V gene TRBV6-5, with a weak D call TRBD2 (6 bases). The CDR3 loop reads CASASSGRHTGELFF. Here the CDR3 DNA reads TGTGCCAGTGCCTCCTCCGGGAGACACACCGGGGAGCTGTTTTTT.